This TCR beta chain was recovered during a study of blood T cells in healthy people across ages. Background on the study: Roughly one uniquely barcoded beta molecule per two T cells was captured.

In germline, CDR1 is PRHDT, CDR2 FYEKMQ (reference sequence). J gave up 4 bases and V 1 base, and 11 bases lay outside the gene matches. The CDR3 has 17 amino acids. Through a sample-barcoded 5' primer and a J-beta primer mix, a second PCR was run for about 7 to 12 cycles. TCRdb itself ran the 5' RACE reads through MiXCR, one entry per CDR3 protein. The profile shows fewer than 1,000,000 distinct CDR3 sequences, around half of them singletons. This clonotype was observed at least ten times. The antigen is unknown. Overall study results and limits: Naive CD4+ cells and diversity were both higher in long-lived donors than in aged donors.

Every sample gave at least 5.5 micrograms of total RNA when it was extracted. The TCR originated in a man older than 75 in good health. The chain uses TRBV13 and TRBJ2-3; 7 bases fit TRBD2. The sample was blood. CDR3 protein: CASSLEGIAGDPDTQYF. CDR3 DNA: TGTGCCAGCAGCTTAGAAGGAATTGCGGGAGATCCAGATACGCAGTATTTT.